This TCR beta chain is drawn from a study of blood T cell repertoires in COVID-19. This table comes from immunoSEQ multiplex PCR, and its TCRdb copy is limited to in-frame clones, with some not included. The sample has roughly 160,000 clones; around 84% are singletons. CDR3 length: 19 amino acids. V was trimmed by 3 bases and J by 0 bases, leaving 21 bases between them. CDR1 and CDR2 (germline): LNHDA, SQIVND (reference sequence). This clone was seen once. The sequence was obtained from a woman aged 45-65 years with COVID-19, enrolled during active disease. The sample comprised peripheral blood. V gene TRBV19 combines with J gene TRBJ1-5; D might be TRBD1 (5 bases). The CDR3 spells CASSIRGDSHSYSNQPQHF. The CDR3 coding sequence is TGTGCCAGTAGTATTCGCGGTGACAGCCATTCTTATAGCAATCAGCCCCAGCATTTT.